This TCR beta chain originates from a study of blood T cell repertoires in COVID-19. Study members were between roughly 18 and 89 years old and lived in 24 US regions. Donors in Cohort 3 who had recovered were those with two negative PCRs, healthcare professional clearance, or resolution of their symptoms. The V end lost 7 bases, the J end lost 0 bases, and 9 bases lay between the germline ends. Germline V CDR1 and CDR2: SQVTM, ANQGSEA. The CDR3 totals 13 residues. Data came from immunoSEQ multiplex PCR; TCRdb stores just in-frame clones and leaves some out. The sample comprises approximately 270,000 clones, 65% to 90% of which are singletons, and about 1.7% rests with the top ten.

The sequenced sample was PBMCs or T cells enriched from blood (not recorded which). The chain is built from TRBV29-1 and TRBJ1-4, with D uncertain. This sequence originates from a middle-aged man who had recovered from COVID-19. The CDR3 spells CSALDTTNEKLFF. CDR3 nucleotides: TGCAGCGCTCTCGACACAACTAATGAAAAACTGTTTTTT.